This T cell receptor (beta chain) came from a study of blood T cell repertoires in COVID-19. Here immunoSEQ multiplex PCR was the method, and the copy in TCRdb shows in-frame clones only, minus some. The data hold about 200,000 clones, with around 81% observed a single time. CDR3 size: 16 residues. Germline V gene sequence: CDR1 SGHRS, CDR2 YFSETQ. The ends lost 0 bases at V and 3 bases at J; junction bases unmatched: 5. This clone appeared a single time. The chain recombines TRBV5-1 with TRBJ2-1; 8 positions match TRBD2. This receptor was obtained from a woman aged 65 to 85 with acute or convalescent COVID-19. The specimen was peripheral blood. The CDR3 spells CASSLGVAGNYNEQFF. CDR3 in DNA: TGCGCCAGCAGCTTGGGGGTAGCGGGGAACTACAATGAGCAGTTCTTC. Combining the CDR3 with reference TRBV5-1 and TRBJ2-1 gives the whole variable domain KAGVTQTPRYLIKTRGQQVTLSCSPISGHRSVSWYQQTPGQGLQFLFEYFSETQRNKGNFPGRFSGRQFSNSRSEMNVSTLELGDSALYLCASSLGVAGNYNEQFFGPGTRLTVL.